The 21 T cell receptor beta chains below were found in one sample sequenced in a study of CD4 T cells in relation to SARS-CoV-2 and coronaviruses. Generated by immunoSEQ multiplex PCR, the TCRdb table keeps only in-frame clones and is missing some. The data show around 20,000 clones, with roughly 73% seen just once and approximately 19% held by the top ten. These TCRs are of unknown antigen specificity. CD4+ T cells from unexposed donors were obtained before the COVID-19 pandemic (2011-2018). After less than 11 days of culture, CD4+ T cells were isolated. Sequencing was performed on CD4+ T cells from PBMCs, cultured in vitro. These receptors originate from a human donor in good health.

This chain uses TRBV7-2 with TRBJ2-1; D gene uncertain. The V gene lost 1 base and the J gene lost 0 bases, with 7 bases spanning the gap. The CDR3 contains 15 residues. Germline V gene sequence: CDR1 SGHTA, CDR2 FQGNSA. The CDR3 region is CASSLDFSSYNEQFF. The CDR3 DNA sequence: TGTGCCAGCAGCTTAGATTTTAGCTCCTACAATGAGCAGTTCTTC.

The chain's CDR3 is CASRAQGAGEKLFF. The CDR3 DNA reads as TGTGCCAGCAGAGCACAGGGGGCCGGTGAAAAACTGTTTTTT. This chain joins TRBV6-5 and TRBJ1-4; TRBD1 agrees at 9 bases. Germline loops: CDR1 MNHEY, CDR2 SVGAGI. J was trimmed by 7 bases and V by 6 bases; bases with no gene match: 6. The CDR3 is 14 amino acids.

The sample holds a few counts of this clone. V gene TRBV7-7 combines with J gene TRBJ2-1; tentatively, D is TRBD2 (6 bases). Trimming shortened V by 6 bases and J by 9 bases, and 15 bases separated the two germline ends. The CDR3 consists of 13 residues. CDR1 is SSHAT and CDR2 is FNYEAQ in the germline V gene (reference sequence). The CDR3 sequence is CASSGTFSGEQFF. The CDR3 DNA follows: TGTGCCAGCAGTGGGACTTTCTCGGGTGAGCAGTTCTTC.

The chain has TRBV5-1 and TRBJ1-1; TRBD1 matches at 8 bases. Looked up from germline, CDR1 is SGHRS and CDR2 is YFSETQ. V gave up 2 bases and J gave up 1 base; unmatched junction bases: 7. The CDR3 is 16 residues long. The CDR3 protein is CASSFQSGGANTEAFF. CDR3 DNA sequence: TGCGCCAGCAGCTTCCAATCAGGGGGCGCGAACACTGAAGCTTTCTTT.

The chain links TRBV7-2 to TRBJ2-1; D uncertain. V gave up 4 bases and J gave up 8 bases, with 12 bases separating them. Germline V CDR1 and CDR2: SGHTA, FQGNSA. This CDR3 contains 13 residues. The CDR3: CASSSRLRHEQFF. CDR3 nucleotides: TGTGCCAGCAGCTCCCGGTTGAGGCATGAGCAGTTCTTC.

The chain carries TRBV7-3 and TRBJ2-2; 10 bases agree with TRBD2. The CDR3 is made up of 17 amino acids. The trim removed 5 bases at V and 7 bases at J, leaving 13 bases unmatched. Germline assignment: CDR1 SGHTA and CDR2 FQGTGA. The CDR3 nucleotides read TGTGCCAGCAGCCCTCTGGGGGCTAGCGGGAGTAACGGGGAGCTGTTTTTT. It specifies CASSPLGASGSNGELFF.

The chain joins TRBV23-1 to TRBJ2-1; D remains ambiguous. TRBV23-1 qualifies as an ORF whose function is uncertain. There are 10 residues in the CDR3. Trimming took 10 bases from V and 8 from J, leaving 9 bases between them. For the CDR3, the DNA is TGCGCCACCAAAGGAGATGAGCAGTTCTTC. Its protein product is CATKGDEQFF.

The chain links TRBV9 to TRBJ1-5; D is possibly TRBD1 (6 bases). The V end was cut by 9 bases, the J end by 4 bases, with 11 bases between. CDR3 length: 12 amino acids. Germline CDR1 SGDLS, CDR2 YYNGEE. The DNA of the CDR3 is TGTGCCAAGGGCAGGGGAAATCAGCCCCAGCATTTT. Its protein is CAKGRGNQPQHF.

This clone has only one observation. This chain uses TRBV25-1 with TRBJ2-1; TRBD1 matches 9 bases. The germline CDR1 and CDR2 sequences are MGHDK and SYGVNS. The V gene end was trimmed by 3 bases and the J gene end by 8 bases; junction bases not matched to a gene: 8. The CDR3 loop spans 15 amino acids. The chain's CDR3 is CASSDTGQGLDEQFF. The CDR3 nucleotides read TGTGCCAGCAGTGATACGGGACAGGGCTTGGATGAGCAGTTCTTC.

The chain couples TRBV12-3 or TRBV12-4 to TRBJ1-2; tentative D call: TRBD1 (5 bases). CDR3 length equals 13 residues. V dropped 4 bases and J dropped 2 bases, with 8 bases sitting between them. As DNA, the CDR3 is TGTGCCAGCAGTTCGACAGAAAACTATGGCTACACCTTC. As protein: CASSSTENYGYTF.

Written as DNA, the CDR3 is TGTGCCAGTAGTAAGGGACTAGCGGGAGGCCCACAAGAGACCCAGTACTTC. Amino acid sequence: CASSKGLAGGPQETQYF. The chain couples TRBV19 to TRBJ2-5; 15 bases line up with TRBD2. CDR3 length: 17 residues. CDR1 and CDR2 (germline): LNHDA, SQIVND (reference sequence). After removal of 4 bases from V and 2 bases from J, the junction contained 5 bases not matched to a gene.

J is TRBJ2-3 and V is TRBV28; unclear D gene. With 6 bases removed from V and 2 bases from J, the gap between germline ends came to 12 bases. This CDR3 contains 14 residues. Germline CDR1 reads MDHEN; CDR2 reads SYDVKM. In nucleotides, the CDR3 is TGTGCCAGCAGGAGTGGCGGAGTCACAGATACGCAGTATTTT. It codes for CASRSGGVTDTQYF.

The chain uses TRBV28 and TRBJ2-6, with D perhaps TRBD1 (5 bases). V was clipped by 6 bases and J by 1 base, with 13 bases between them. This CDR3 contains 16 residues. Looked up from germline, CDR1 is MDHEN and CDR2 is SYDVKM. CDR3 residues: CASSRQGLSGANVLTF. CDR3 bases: TGTGCCAGCAGCCGCCAGGGATTGTCTGGGGCCAACGTCCTGACTTTC.

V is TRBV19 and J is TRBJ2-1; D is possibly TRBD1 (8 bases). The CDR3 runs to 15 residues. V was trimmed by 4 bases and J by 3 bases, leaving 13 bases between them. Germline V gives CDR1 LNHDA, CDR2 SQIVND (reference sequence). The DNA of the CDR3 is TGTGCCAGTAGTAAGGACAGGGAGGGCTACAATGAGCAGTTCTTC. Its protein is CASSKDREGYNEQFF. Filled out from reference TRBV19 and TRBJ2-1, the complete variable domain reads DGGITQSPKYLFRKEGQNVTLSCEQNLNHDAMYWYRQDPGQGLRLIYYSQIVNDFQKGDIAEGYSVSREKKESFPLTVTSAQKNPTAFYLCASSKDREGYNEQFFGPGTRLTVL.

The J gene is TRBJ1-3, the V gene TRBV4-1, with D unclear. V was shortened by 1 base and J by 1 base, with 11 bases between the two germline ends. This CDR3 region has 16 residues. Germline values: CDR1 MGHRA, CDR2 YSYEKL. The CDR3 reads CASSQGEWGSGNTIYF. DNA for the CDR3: TGCGCCAGCAGCCAAGGGGAGTGGGGATCTGGAAACACCATATATTTT.

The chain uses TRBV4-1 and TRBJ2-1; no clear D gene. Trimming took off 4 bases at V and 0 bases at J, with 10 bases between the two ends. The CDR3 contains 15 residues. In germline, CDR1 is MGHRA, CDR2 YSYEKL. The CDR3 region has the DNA TGCGCCAGCAGCCCCCTAGGCGACTCCTACAATGAGCAGTTCTTC. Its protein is CASSPLGDSYNEQFF.

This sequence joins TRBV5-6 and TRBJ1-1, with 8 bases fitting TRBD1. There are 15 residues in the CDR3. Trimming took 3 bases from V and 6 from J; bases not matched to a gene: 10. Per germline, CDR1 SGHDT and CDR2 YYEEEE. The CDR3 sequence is CASSSKGQVYAEAFF. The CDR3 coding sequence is TGTGCCAGCAGCTCGAAGGGACAGGTTTACGCTGAAGCTTTCTTT. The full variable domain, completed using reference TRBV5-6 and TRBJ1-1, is DAGVTQSPTHLIKTRGQQVTLRCSPKSGHDTVSWYQQALGQGPQFIFQYYEEEERQRGNFPDRFSGHQFPNYSSELNVNALLLGDSALYLCASSSKGQVYAEAFFGQGTRLTVV.

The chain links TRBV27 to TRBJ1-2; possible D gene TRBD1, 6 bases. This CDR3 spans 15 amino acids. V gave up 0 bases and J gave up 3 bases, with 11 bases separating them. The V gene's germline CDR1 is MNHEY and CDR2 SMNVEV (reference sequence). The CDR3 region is CASSLSTGGDYGYTF. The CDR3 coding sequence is TGTGCCAGCAGTTTATCTACCGGGGGCGACTATGGCTACACCTTC.

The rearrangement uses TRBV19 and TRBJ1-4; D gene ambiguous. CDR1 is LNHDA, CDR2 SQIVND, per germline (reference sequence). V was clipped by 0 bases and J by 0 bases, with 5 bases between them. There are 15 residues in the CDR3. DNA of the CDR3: TGTGCCAGTAGTATAGACTGGCCAACTAATGAAAAACTGTTTTTT. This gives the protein CASSIDWPTNEKLFF.

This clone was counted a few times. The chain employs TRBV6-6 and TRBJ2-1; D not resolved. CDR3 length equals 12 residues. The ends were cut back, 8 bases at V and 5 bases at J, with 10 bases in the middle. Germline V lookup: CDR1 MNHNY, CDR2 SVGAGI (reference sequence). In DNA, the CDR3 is TGTGCCAGCGACCTGAATAACAATGAGCAGTTCTTC. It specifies CASDLNNNEQFF.

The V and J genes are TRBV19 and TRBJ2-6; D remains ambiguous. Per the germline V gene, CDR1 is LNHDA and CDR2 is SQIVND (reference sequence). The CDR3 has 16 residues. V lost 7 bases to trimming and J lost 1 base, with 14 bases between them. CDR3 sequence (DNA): TGTGCCAGTAATCCAGCTGGAAAATCTGGGGCCAACGTCCTGACTTTC. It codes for CASNPAGKSGANVLTF.